This T cell receptor (beta chain) was recorded in a study of blood T cell repertoires in COVID-19. As for the study in general: Both acute and convalescent COVID-19 samples were obtained from the United States, Italy and Spain. From T cells, B-cell-depleted T cells, or PBMCs came the material, which was cDNA or gDNA.

In the original workflow: Using reference gene primer amplification, nucleated cell counts were estimated. The data were produced by immunoSEQ multiplex PCR, yet TCRdb's version contains in-frame clones alone and is incomplete. Clonal size and the V and J genes are those of that table, whereas D and trimming came from the DNA. This table has about 170,000 clones, more than 75% appearing once. The CDR3 contains 16 residues. CDR1 is MNHNS, CDR2 SASEGT, per germline. The germline V and J ends were trimmed by 2 bases and 2 bases, with 13 bases remaining between them. The TCR comes from a man aged 50-59 years who had recovered from COVID-19. The chain couples TRBV6-1 to TRBJ1-5, with D unresolved. Sample: peripheral blood. CDR3 residues: CASSESEEVGNQPQHF. The CDR3 DNA follows: TGTGCCAGCAGTGAATCAGAGGAGGTCGGCAATCAGCCCCAGCATTTT.